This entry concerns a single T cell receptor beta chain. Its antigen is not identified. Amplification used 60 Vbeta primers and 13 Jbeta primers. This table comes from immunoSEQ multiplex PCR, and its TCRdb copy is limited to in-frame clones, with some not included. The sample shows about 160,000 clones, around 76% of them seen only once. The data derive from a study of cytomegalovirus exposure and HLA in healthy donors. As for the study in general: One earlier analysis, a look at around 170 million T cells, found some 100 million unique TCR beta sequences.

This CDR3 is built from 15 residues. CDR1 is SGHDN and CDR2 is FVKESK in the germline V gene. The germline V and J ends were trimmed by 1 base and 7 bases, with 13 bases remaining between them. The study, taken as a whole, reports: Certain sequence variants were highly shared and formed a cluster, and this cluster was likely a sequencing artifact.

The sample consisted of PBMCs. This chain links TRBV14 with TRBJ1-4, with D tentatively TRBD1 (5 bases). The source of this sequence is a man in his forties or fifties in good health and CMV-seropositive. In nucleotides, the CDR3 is TGTGCCAGCAGCCAAGGAGGGGAGGGGCCTGAAAAACTGTTTTTT. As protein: CASSQGGEGPEKLFF.